This TCR beta chain derives from a study of regulatory T cells in long-lasting Graves disease. Study at large: Graves' disease counted as persistent after over 5 years of antithyroid drugs with positive TSH receptor antibodies. Findings and limits, study-wide: TCR diversity in persistent Graves' patients was below that of newly diagnosed ones.

According to the study, TCR beta libraries were built with iRepertoire HTBI primers and CDR3-region Arm-PCR. Using its own MiXCR run on the multiplex PCR reads, TCRdb lists one record per CDR3 protein. Of a few hundred thousand distinct CDR3 sequences in the sample, roughly 23% were seen once. The CDR3 runs 14 residues. Trimming took off 5 bases at V and 0 bases at J, with 11 bases between the two ends. Germline assignment: CDR1 SEHNR and CDR2 FQNEAQ (reference sequence). Sample time point: persistent/refractory GD, antithyroid drugs over 5 years with positive TRAb. The TCR library was made from RNA extracted from PBMCs. Enrollment of patients was through an endocrinology department in Xi'an, China. The peripheral blood volume drawn was 8 to 9.5 milliliters, and it was collected into EDTA tubes. As regards this clonotype: The antigen is not known.

The starting material was peripheral blood mononuclear cells (PBMCs), obtained when the disease was refractory, from a patient treated with antithyroid drugs. The receptor was derived from a female donor with Graves disease. The chain employs TRBV7-9 and TRBJ2-7; tentatively, D is TRBD1 (6 bases). The CDR3 here is CASSPETGSYEQYF. The CDR3 region has the DNA TGTGCCAGCAGCCCGGAGACAGGCTCCTACGAGCAGTACTTC.